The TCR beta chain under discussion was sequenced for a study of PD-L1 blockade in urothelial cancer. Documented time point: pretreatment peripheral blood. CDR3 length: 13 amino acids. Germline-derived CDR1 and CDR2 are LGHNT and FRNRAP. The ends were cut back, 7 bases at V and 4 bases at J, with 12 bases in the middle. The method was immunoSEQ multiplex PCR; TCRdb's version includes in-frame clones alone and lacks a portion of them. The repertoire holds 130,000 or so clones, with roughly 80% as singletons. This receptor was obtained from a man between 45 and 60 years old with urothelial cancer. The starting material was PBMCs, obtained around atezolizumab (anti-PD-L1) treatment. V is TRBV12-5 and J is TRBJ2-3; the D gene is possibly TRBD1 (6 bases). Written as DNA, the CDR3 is TGTGCTAGTGCGGGTGGGGGCTCAGATACGCAGTATTTT. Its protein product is CASAGGGSDTQYF.